Following are 30 T cell receptor beta chains from one sample sequenced in a study of cytomegalovirus exposure and HLA in healthy donors. A multiplex PCR was run with 60 Vbeta primers and 13 Jbeta primers. Method: immunoSEQ multiplex PCR; TCRdb's copy keeps in-frame clones and lacks some. The profile shows around 180,000 clones, approximately 80% of them singletons. Sequenced material: PBMCs. These receptors were taken from a male donor in good health and CMV-seronegative.

The chain joins TRBV6-5 to TRBJ1-1, with D possibly being TRBD1 (5 bases). Germline values: CDR1 MNHEY, CDR2 SVGAGI. The CDR3 loop spans 11 amino acids. V shed 8 bases and J shed 9 bases, with 13 bases lying between them. The CDR3: CASGGITQAFF. The CDR3 DNA sequence: TGTGCCAGCGGGGGGATAACCCAAGCTTTCTTT.

V gene TRBV7-3 combines with J gene TRBJ2-1; 10 bases map to TRBD2. The CDR3 is 17 amino acids. J lost 3 bases, V lost 1 base, and 6 bases had no gene match. Germline V gives CDR1 SGHTA, CDR2 FQGTGA. The CDR3 DNA reads TGTGCCAGCAGCTTAAGAGCACTAGCGGGGCTCTACAATGAGCAGTTCTTC. Translating gives CASSLRALAGLYNEQFF.

The chain recombines TRBV7-2 with TRBJ2-7; TRBD1 is a possible D gene (6 bases). Trimming pared 3 bases from V and 4 bases from J, leaving 16 bases between. CDR1 and CDR2 from the germline V gene are SGHTA and FQGNSA. The CDR3 has 15 residues. CDR3 loop: CASSFGNRVGYEQYF. The CDR3 DNA is TGTGCCAGCAGCTTCGGGAACAGGGTGGGGTACGAGCAGTACTTC.

The chain has TRBV10-3 and TRBJ2-7, with 7 bases matching TRBD1. Unmatched junction bases numbered 7, after V lost 4 bases and J lost 4 bases. The CDR3 is 14 amino acids. CDR1 is ENHRY and CDR2 is SYGVKD in the germline V gene. The CDR3 bases are TGTGCCATCAGTGGGCGACAGGGAGCGTACGAGCAGTACTTC. It encodes CAISGRQGAYEQYF.

V usage is TRBV28 and J usage is TRBJ2-1; D might be TRBD2 (6 bases). V lost 7 bases and J 2 bases, leaving 15 bases between the germline ends. The CDR3 is made up of 15 amino acids. Germline V CDR1 and CDR2: MDHEN, SYDVKM. CDR3 sequence reads: CASIRSGGPYNEQFF. Written as DNA, the CDR3 is TGTGCCAGCATTCGTAGCGGAGGCCCCTACAATGAGCAGTTCTTC.

The V gene is TRBV6-5, the J gene TRBJ2-1, with 7 bases aligning to TRBD2. The CDR3 consists of 15 residues. V lost 2 bases, J lost 5 bases, and 6 bases stayed unmatched. Per germline, CDR1 MNHEY and CDR2 SVGAGI. CDR3 bases: TGTGCCAGCAGTTACGGGCAGGGAGGGAACAATGAGCAGTTCTTC. Translating gives CASSYGQGGNNEQFF.

V is TRBV29-1 and J is TRBJ2-7; D unresolved. The CDR3 contains 11 residues. CDR1 and CDR2 (germline): SQVTM, ANQGSEA. The V gene lost 1 base and the J gene lost 3 bases, with 4 bases spanning the gap. The CDR3 protein is CSVEVGYEQYF. The CDR3 region has the DNA TGCAGCGTTGAAGTCGGCTACGAGCAGTACTTC.

The chain joins TRBV7-3 to TRBJ2-1; 12 bases are shared with TRBD2. Unmatched junction bases numbered 4, after V lost 1 base and J lost 6 bases. The CDR3 runs to 16 residues. Per germline, CDR1 SGHTA and CDR2 FQGTGA. The CDR3 nucleotides are TGTGCCAGCAGCTTAATTCTAGCGGGAGGGGTCAATGAGCAGTTCTTC. Its translation is CASSLILAGGVNEQFF.

This chain links TRBV2 with TRBJ2-1; TRBD2 agrees at 8 bases. V was clipped by 11 bases and J by 8 bases; unmatched bases: 11. This CDR3 is 13 amino acids long. Germline CDR1 is SNHLY and CDR2 is FYNNEI. In DNA form, the CDR3 reads TGTGCCGGGACCCGGACTAGCATCTATGAGCAGTTCTTC. This gives the protein CAGTRTSIYEQFF.

The V and J genes are TRBV29-1 and TRBJ2-7; D might be TRBD1 (5 bases). The CDR3 is made up of 13 amino acids. The germline V and J ends were trimmed by 1 base and 6 bases, with 13 bases remaining between them. Germline assignment: CDR1 SQVTM and CDR2 ANQGSEA. CDR3: CSVEVPGYREQYF. The CDR3 region has the DNA TGCAGCGTTGAAGTACCAGGGTACCGCGAGCAGTACTTC.

This rearrangement joins TRBV5-1 to TRBJ2-1, with D tentatively TRBD1 (7 bases). The CDR3 contains 18 residues. Per germline, CDR1 SGHRS and CDR2 YFSETQ. The V gene lost 1 base and the J gene lost 0 bases, with 17 bases spanning the gap. CDR3 nucleotides: TGCGCCAGCAGCTTGTTCCCCCCAGGGGGAGGCTCCTACAATGAGCAGTTCTTC. Translated: CASSLFPPGGGSYNEQFF.

This clone was counted once. This rearrangement joins TRBV7-2 to TRBJ1-1; D is uncertain. The CDR3 covers 13 residues. V was trimmed by 2 bases and J by 3 bases, leaving 7 bases between them. The germline CDR1 and CDR2 sequences are SGHTA and FQGNSA. CDR3 in amino acids: CASSLPTHTEAFF. The CDR3 DNA follows: TGTGCCAGCAGCTTACCAACACACACTGAAGCTTTCTTT.

The genes are TRBV2 and TRBJ2-7; no firm D call. The CDR3 is 18 amino acids. With 2 bases removed from V and 3 bases from J, the gap between germline ends came to 23 bases. Germline lookup yields CDR1 SNHLY and CDR2 FYNNEI. The CDR3 spells CASSESVGGLLPFYEQYF. The CDR3 nucleotides are TGTGCCAGCAGTGAATCAGTGGGTGGGCTCTTACCTTTCTACGAGCAGTACTTC.

V is TRBV19 and J is TRBJ1-5, with TRBD1 matching over 9 bases. The CDR3 runs 13 residues. The junction had 4 bases not matched to a gene; V was cut back by 6 bases and J by 7 bases. CDR1 LNHDA and CDR2 SQIVND come from the germline V gene (reference sequence). CDR3 residues: CASRRDRVQPQHF. The CDR3 nucleotides read TGTGCCAGTAGACGGGACAGGGTCCAGCCCCAGCATTTT. The full variable domain, rest sourced from reference TRBV19 and TRBJ1-5, is DGGITQSPKYLFRKEGQNVTLSCEQNLNHDAMYWYRQDPGQGLRLIYYSQIVNDFQKGDIAEGYSVSREKKESFPLTVTSAQKNPTAFYLCASRRDRVQPQHFGDGTRLSIL.

The chain couples TRBV9 to TRBJ1-1; TRBD1 is a possible D gene (6 bases). The CDR3 is made up of 15 amino acids. Germline loops: CDR1 SGDLS, CDR2 YYNGEE. The ends were cut back, 3 bases at V and 5 bases at J, with 17 bases in the middle. CDR3 sequence (DNA): TGTGCCAGCAGCGCCCCGGAGGGGGGGAGGACTGAAGCTTTCTTT. It is translated as CASSAPEGGRTEAFF.

The CDR3 nucleotides are TGTGCCAGTAGAACTAGCGGGAACGCAGATACGCAGTATTTT. Translated, it gives CASRTSGNADTQYF. The chain is built from TRBV6-6 and TRBJ2-3; 10 bases line up with TRBD2. J lost 4 bases, V lost 9 bases, and 7 bases had no gene match. Germline lookup yields CDR1 MNHNY and CDR2 SVGAGI (reference sequence). The CDR3 has 14 residues.

V usage is TRBV11-3 and J usage is TRBJ2-3; D is possibly TRBD1 (6 bases). The V gene's germline CDR1 is SGHNT and CDR2 YENEEA. CDR3 length equals 16 residues. V was pared by 5 bases and J by 6 bases, with 21 bases between. This chain's CDR3 is CASSPRTVEGEDTQYF. In DNA form, the CDR3 reads TGTGCCAGCAGCCCCCGGACAGTCGAGGGGGAGGATACGCAGTATTTT.

Only one count was recorded for this clone. The gene calls are TRBV19 and TRBJ2-5, with TRBD2 matching over 10 bases. The ends lost 8 bases at V and 3 bases at J; junction bases unmatched: 12. CDR3 length: 16 residues. Germline V gives CDR1 LNHDA, CDR2 SQIVND (reference sequence). CDR3: CASANPGLAEKETQYF. CDR3 DNA: TGTGCCAGTGCAAATCCCGGACTAGCGGAAAAAGAGACCCAGTACTTC.

The chain combines TRBV27 with TRBJ2-7, with 11 nucleotides matching TRBD2. Germline loops: CDR1 MNHEY, CDR2 SMNVEV (reference sequence). The V and J ends lost 6 bases and 6 bases, in that order; junction bases with no gene match: 16. This CDR3 has 17 amino acids. CDR3 in amino acids: CASRLAGALLFSGEQYF. CDR3 DNA: TGTGCCAGCAGACTAGCGGGAGCCCTTTTATTCTCCGGCGAGCAGTACTTC.

The V and J genes are TRBV11-1 and TRBJ1-2; no firm D call. Between the trimmed V and J ends, which lost 1 base and 1 base, there was a span of 10 bases. This CDR3 has 15 amino acids. Germline V gene lookup returns CDR1 SGHAT and CDR2 FQDESV (reference sequence). The CDR3 loop is CASSLGTVDNYGYTF. In DNA form, the CDR3 reads TGTGCCAGCAGCTTAGGTACAGTCGATAACTATGGCTACACCTTC.

The chain is built from TRBV12-5 and TRBJ2-2; tentative D call: TRBD2 (6 bases). This CDR3 is 15 amino acids long. CDR1 is LGHNT, CDR2 FRNRAP, per germline. The V and J ends lost 4 bases and 1 base respectively, with 10 bases between them. In DNA, the CDR3 is TGTGCTAGTGGTTATCGGGAGCAGAACACCGGGGAGCTGTTTTTT. Translation: CASGYREQNTGELFF.

The J gene is TRBJ1-4, the V gene TRBV19; 7 bases fit TRBD1. Germline V gives CDR1 LNHDA, CDR2 SQIVND (reference sequence). The CDR3 loop spans 14 amino acids. The J segment lost 8 bases and the V segment lost 4 bases, leaving 7 bases of the junction unmatched. The DNA of the CDR3 is TGTGCCAGTAGTACTCGGGACAGCCACGAAAAACTGTTTTTT. This encodes CASSTRDSHEKLFF.

The chain links TRBV4-3 to TRBJ2-2, with 9 bases that match TRBD2. With 2 bases clipped from V and 5 bases from J, the junction kept 3 bases outside the gene matches. This CDR3 contains 15 residues. Per the germline V gene, CDR1 is LGHNA and CDR2 is YSLEER. The CDR3 protein is CASSQLAGRTGELFF. In DNA, the CDR3 is TGCGCCAGCAGCCAACTAGCGGGAAGGACCGGGGAGCTGTTTTTT.

V gene TRBV20-1 combines with J gene TRBJ2-3; a possible D gene is TRBD2 (5 bases). Germline values: CDR1 DFQATT, CDR2 SNEGSKA (reference sequence). The CDR3 covers 11 residues. The chain's CDR3 is CSGLSTDTQYF. The CDR3 DNA sequence: TGCAGCGGACTCAGCACAGATACGCAGTATTTT.

The V call is TRBV13, the J call TRBJ1-1, with 8 bases identical to TRBD1. CDR1 PRHDT and CDR2 FYEKMQ come from the germline V gene (reference sequence). Trimming cost V 4 bases and J 5 bases; bases outside gene matches: 9. This CDR3 has 15 amino acids. CDR3 residues: CASSSSPQGATEAFF. DNA for the CDR3: TGTGCCAGCAGCTCCAGCCCTCAGGGGGCTACTGAAGCTTTCTTT.

V is TRBV7-2 and J is TRBJ2-1; TRBD2 agrees at 10 bases. There are 15 residues in the CDR3. The germline gives CDR1 SGHTA, CDR2 FQGNSA. Trimming took 7 bases from V and 4 from J; bases not matched to a gene: 7. CDR3 sequence reads: CASTASGGQYNEQFF. The CDR3 DNA reads as TGTGCCAGCACGGCTAGCGGGGGCCAATACAATGAGCAGTTCTTC.

This chain connects TRBV19 to TRBJ2-1; 11 bases line up with TRBD2. Germline lookup yields CDR1 LNHDA and CDR2 SQIVND (reference sequence). Trimming took 2 bases from V and 10 from J; bases not matched to a gene: 4. This CDR3 contains 14 residues. The CDR3 sequence: CASSILAGGREQFF. The CDR3 DNA follows: TGTGCCAGTAGTATACTAGCGGGAGGACGAGAGCAGTTCTTC.

The chain has TRBV6-1 and TRBJ2-7; 8 bases map to TRBD1. CDR3 length equals 17 residues. Germline CDR1 MNHNS, CDR2 SASEGT. J was trimmed by 6 bases and V by 2 bases; bases with no gene match: 15. The CDR3 protein is CASSEYGQGAKTSEQYF. The CDR3 coding sequence is TGTGCCAGCAGTGAATACGGTCAGGGGGCGAAAACTTCCGAGCAGTACTTC.

In this sample, this clone turned up once. The V call is TRBV5-8, the J call TRBJ2-7, with D possibly matching TRBD2 (6 bases). V lost 3 bases and J lost 5, with 12 bases in between. The CDR3 length is 13 residues. In germline, CDR1 is SGHTS, CDR2 YDEGEE. Written as DNA, the CDR3 is TGTGCCAGCAGCTCCCGACTAGGGAACGAGCAGTACTTC. Amino acids: CASSSRLGNEQYF.

J is TRBJ2-2 and V is TRBV28; 9 nucleotides align to TRBD1. Unmatched junction bases numbered 9, after V lost 6 bases and J lost 7 bases. Germline CDR1 is MDHEN and CDR2 is SYDVKM. The CDR3 has 15 amino acids. CDR3 nucleotide sequence: TGTGCCAGCAGCCTAACCGGGACAGGGAACGGGGAGCTGTTTTTT. This codes for CASSLTGTGNGELFF.